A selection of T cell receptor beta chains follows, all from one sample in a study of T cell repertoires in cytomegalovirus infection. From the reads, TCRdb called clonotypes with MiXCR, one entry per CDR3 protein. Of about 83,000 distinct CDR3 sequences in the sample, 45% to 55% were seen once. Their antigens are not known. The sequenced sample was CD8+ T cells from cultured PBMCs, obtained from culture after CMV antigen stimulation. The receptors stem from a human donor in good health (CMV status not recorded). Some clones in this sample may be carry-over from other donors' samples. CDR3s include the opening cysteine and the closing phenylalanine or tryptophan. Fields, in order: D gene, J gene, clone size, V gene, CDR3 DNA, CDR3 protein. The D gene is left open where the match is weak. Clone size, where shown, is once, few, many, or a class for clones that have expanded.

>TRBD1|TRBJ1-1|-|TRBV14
TGTGCCAGCAGCCGCCGGGACAGGGGGCAAGCTTTCTTT
CASSRRDRGQAFF
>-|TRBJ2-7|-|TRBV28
TGTGCCAGCAGCCCTCGCTCCTACGAGCAGTACTTC
CASSPRSYEQYF
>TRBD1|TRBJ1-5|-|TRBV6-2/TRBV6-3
TGTGCCAGCAGTTACTCCGGGACAGGATTCAATCAGCCCCAGCATTTT
CASSYSGTGFNQPQHF
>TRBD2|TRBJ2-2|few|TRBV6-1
TGTGCCAGCAGCGCGCGACTAGCGGAGAACACCGGGGAGCTGTTTTTT
CASSARLAENTGELFF
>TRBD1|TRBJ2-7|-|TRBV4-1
TGCGCCAGCAGCCAAGCCGGGACAGGGTTCCCCTACGAGCAGTACTTC
CASSQAGTGFPYEQYF
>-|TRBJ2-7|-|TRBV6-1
TGTGCCAGCGCCCAAGCCTACGAGCAGTACTTC
CASAQAYEQYF
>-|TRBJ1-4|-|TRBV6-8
TGTGCCAGCAGTCCAGGGACGTATATCAATGAAAAACTGTTTTTT
CASSPGTYINEKLFF
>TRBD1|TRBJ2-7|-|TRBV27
TGTGCCAGCAGTTTACACGGGACAGCGTCCTACGAGCAGTACTTC
CASSLHGTASYEQYF
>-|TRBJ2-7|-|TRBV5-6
TGTGCCAGCAGCTTGGGGGATTACGAGCAGTACTTC
CASSLGDYEQYF
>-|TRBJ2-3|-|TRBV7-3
TGTGCCAGCAGCTCTTTCCCCGATGTCCCCTGGGGTACGCAGTATTTT
CASSSFPDVPWGTQYF
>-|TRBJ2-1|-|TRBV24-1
TGTGCCACCAGCGCGAAACAGGGCAATGAGCAGTTCTTC
CATSAKQGNEQFF
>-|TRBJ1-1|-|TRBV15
TGTGCCACCAGCAGGTTTAGAACTGAAGCTTTCTTT
CATSRFRTEAFF
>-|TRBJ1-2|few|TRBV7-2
TGTGCCAGCAGCCTGGGACCTAACTATGGCTACACCTTC
CASSLGPNYGYTF
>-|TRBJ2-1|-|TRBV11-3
TGTGCCAGCAGCTTACCAGGGTTAAATGAGCAGTTCTTC
CASSLPGLNEQFF
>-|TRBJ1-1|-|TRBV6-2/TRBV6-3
TGTGCCAGCAGGCAGGGAGGAACTGAAGCTTTCTTT
CASRQGGTEAFF
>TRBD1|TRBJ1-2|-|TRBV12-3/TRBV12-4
TGTGCCAGCAGGCAGTACAGGGGGTCGAGTGGCTACACCTTC
CASRQYRGSSGYTF
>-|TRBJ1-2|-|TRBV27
TGTGCCAGCAGTTTTACGAAGGGCTATGGCTACACCTTC
CASSFTKGYGYTF
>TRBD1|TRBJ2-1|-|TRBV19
TGTGCCAGCCGGACAGGGAACTACAATGAGCAGTTCTTC
CASRTGNYNEQFF
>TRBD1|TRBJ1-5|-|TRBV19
TGTGCCAGTACCTCAGGACAGGCCCATAGCAATCAGCCCCAGCATTTT
CASTSGQAHSNQPQHF
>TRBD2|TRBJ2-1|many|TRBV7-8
TGTGCCAGCAGCTTAAATCCGGGACTAGCGGAAGTCAATGAGCAGTTCTTC
CASSLNPGLAEVNEQFF
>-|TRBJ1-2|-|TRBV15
TGTGCCACCGAGGATGGGACCTTGGGCTATGGCTACACCTTC
CATEDGTLGYGYTF
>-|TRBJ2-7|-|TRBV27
TGTGCCAGCAGACCTCTCAGCACGAGGACGGTGAAGGAAGGGTACGAGCAGTACTTC
CASRPLSTRTVKEGYEQYF
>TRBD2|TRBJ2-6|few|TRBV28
TGTGCCAGCAGTTTTGTATCGGTAGCGGGGGCCCGATATGATAGCTCTGGGGCCAACGTCCTGACTTTC
CASSFVSVAGARYDSSGANVLTF
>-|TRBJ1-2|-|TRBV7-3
TGTGCCAGCAGCCCAATAGATAGCAACTATGGCTACACCTTC
CASSPIDSNYGYTF
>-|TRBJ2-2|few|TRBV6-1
TGTGCCAGCATTCCCCCAGGCGGGATGAACACCGGGGAGCTGTTTTTT
CASIPPGGMNTGELFF
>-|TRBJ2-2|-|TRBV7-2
TGTGCCAGCAGCGAATGGACACGGGGGTCCGGGGAGCTGTTTTTT
CASSEWTRGSGELFF
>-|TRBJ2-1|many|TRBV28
TGTGCCAGCAGTCCTCTGTCCCACACCAGCTCCTACAATGAGCAGTTCTTC
CASSPLSHTSSYNEQFF
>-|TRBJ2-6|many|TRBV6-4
TGTGCCAGCAGTGACAGTTTTGGGGCCAACGTCCTGACTTTC
CASSDSFGANVLTF
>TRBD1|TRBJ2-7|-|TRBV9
TGTGCCAGCAGCGTAGAAGGGACAGGCCCTTACGAGCAGTACTTC
CASSVEGTGPYEQYF
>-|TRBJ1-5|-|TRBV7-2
TGTGCCAGCAGCTTAGGCAGGATGGGCAATCAGCCCCAGCATTTT
CASSLGRMGNQPQHF
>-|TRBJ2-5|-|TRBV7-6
TGTGCCAGCAGCGGCCGGGAGTCAGAGACCCAGTACTTC
CASSGRESETQYF
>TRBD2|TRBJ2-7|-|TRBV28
TGTGCCAGCAACGGCGGGAGGGCTTGGGACGAGCAGTACTTC
CASNGGRAWDEQYF
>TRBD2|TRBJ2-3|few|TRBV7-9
TGTGCCAGCAGCCCTCGCCCAGATCTAGCGGGAGTGGCAGATACGCAGTATTTT
CASSPRPDLAGVADTQYF
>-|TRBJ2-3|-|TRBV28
TGTGCCAGCAGTTTATCAAGTCGGTCAGATACGCAGTATTTT
CASSLSSRSDTQYF
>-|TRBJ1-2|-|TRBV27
TGTGCCAGCAGTTTCCTCACCCCCGGGGCGAGCTACACCTTC
CASSFLTPGASYTF
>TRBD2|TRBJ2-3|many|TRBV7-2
TGTGCCAGCAGCTTAGCCCCACGGGAGGGAAGGGTGCCTATAACAGATACGCAGTATTTT
CASSLAPREGRVPITDTQYF